The T cell receptor beta chain under discussion was sequenced for a study of response to subunit inactivated influenza vaccine. The germline V gene has CDR1 LNHNV and CDR2 YYDKDF (reference sequence). Trimming left V 1 base short and J 1 base short, with 10 bases between. The CDR3 is 15 amino acids. One entry per CDR3 protein results from TCRdb running MiXCR on the RT-PCR reads. Altogether 300,000 to 350,000 distinct CDR3 sequences are present, 21% being singletons, with the ten largest covering approximately 10%. Study-wide points: Few new T cells, the authors suggested, are recruited by each seasonal influenza vaccination.

This clonotype was counted ten times or more. Its matching antigen is unknown. This sample comprised PBMCs from blood, obtained less than 22 months after vaccination. The V and J genes are TRBV15 and TRBJ1-2, with unresolved D. The source is a man between 50 and 75 years old who received an inactivated influenza vaccine. In DNA, the CDR3 is TGTGCCACCAGCAGAGCGTACACCCTTAACTATGGCTACACCTTC. Its protein is CATSRAYTLNYGYTF. Full variable domain (outside the CDR3, taken from reference TRBV15 and TRBJ1-2): DAMVIQNPRYQVTQFGKPVTLSCSQTLNHNVMYWYQQKSSQAPKLLFHYYDKDFNNEADTPDNFQSRRPNTSFCFLDIRSPGLGDTAMYLCATSRAYTLNYGYTFGSGTRLTVV.